Below are 19 T cell receptor beta chains sequenced from a single sample in a study of T cells in Graves' hyperthyroidism and ophthalmopathy. Amplification of TCR beta CDR3 regions used RNA as the template. With the HTBI primer set, the TCR CDR3 went through a first round of RT-PCR. From the multiplex PCR reads, TCRdb called clonotypes with MiXCR, one entry per CDR3 protein. The sample shows about 500,000 distinct CDR3 sequences, roughly an eighth of them seen only once. Source material: blood. Receptors were obtained from a woman aged 18-29 years with Graves' hyperthyroidism.

This clonotype was observed a few times. J is TRBJ2-7 and V is TRBV18, with D hard to call. Germline-derived CDR1 and CDR2 are KGHSH and LQKENI. The V gene lost 3 bases and the J gene lost 1 base, with 7 bases spanning the gap. There are 13 residues in the CDR3. In nucleotides, the CDR3 is TGTGCCAGCTCACCCTACGGATCCTACGAGCAGTACGTC. Translation: CASSPYGSYEQYV.

This clonotype has at least ten counts. The chain links TRBV6-5 to TRBJ2-1; the match to TRBD2 covers 13 bases. Per germline, CDR1 MNHEY and CDR2 SVGAGI. CDR3 size: 16 residues. With V trimmed by 2 bases and J by 7 bases, 5 bases remained unmatched. CDR3 in amino acids: CASSYRTSGSRNEQFF. CDR3 coding DNA: TGTGCCAGCAGTTACCGGACTAGCGGGAGTCGGAATGAGCAGTTCTTC.

The chain couples TRBV5-1 to TRBJ1-1; 11 bases fit TRBD1. The CDR3 consists of 14 residues. Trimming at V came to 0 bases and at J to 10 bases, leaving 5 bases not matched to a gene. Germline V gene data show CDR1 as SGHRS and CDR2 as YFSETQ. CDR3 DNA sequence: TGCGCCAGCAGCTTGGCGGGACAGGGGGACGTAGCTTTCTTT. Translation: CASSLAGQGDVAFF.

This clonotype showed up just a few times. The genes are TRBV9 and TRBJ2-3, with 15 bases aligning to TRBD2. The germline gives CDR1 SGDLS, CDR2 YYNGEE. The length of the CDR3 is 19 residues. V lost 4 bases, J lost 1 base, and 10 bases stayed unmatched. DNA of the CDR3: TGTGCCAGCAGCCCCAGCGGGACTAGCGGGAGGTATCGCACAGATACGCAGTATTTT. It translates to CASSPSGTSGRYRTDTQYF. Using reference TRBV9 and TRBJ2-3 for the parts outside the CDR3, the full variable domain is DSGVTQTPKHLITATGQRVTLRCSPRSGDLSVYWYQQSLDQGLQFLIQYYNGEERAKGNILERFSAQQFPDLHSELNLSSLELGDSALYFCASSPSGTSGRYRTDTQYFGPGTRLTVL.

This clonotype has a handful of counts. The chain employs TRBV7-6 and TRBJ2-1; TRBD2 matches at 11 bases. The CDR3 runs 17 residues. The germline CDR1 and CDR2 sequences are SGHVS and FNYEAQ. Trimming cost V 5 bases and J 1 base; bases outside gene matches: 7. CDR3 sequence: CASSTRLAGKSYNEQFF. The CDR3 bases are TGTGCCAGCAGCACCAGACTAGCGGGAAAATCCTACAATGAGCAGTTCTTC.

This clonotype was seen more than once but under ten times. The rearrangement links TRBV28 to TRBJ1-6; unclear D gene. The CDR3 runs to 13 residues. The V end was cut by 6 bases, the J end by 3 bases, with 6 bases between. Germline V gene lookup returns CDR1 MDHEN and CDR2 SYDVKM. For the CDR3, the DNA is TGTGCCAGCAGGCAGAACTATAATTCACCCCTCCACTTT. Translating it yields CASRQNYNSPLHF. Combining the CDR3 with reference TRBV28 and TRBJ1-6 gives the whole variable domain DVKVTQSSRYLVKRTGEKVFLECVQDMDHENMFWYRQDPGLGLRLIYFSYDVKMKEKGDIPEGYSVSREKKERFSLILESASTNQTSMYLCASRQNYNSPLHFGNGTRLTVT.

The CDR3 sequence is CASSIKINEQFF. CDR3 in DNA: TGTGCCAGTAGTATAAAAATCAATGAGCAGTTCTTC. The rearrangement joins TRBV19 to TRBJ2-1; no firm D call. Trimming removed 2 bases at V and 6 bases at J, with 5 bases between. The CDR3 spans 12 residues. Germline assignment: CDR1 LNHDA and CDR2 SQIVND (reference sequence).

The chain uses TRBV19 and TRBJ1-5; the match to TRBD1 covers 7 bases. V trimming: 5 bases; J trimming: 7 bases; junction bases outside the gene matches: 20. The CDR3 runs to 18 residues. Germline CDR1 and CDR2: LNHDA and SQIVND (reference sequence). CDR3 loop: CASSHKRRGGAGSQPQHF. The DNA of the CDR3 is TGTGCCAGTAGTCATAAAAGACGAGGGGGCGCGGGTTCGCAGCCCCAGCATTTT. Using reference TRBV19 and TRBJ1-5 for the parts outside the CDR3, the full variable domain is DGGITQSPKYLFRKEGQNVTLSCEQNLNHDAMYWYRQDPGQGLRLIYYSQIVNDFQKGDIAEGYSVSREKKESFPLTVTSAQKNPTAFYLCASSHKRRGGAGSQPQHFGDGTRLSIL.

This clonotype was seen a handful of times. The V gene is TRBV2, the J gene TRBJ2-7; D unresolved. Germline V gives CDR1 SNHLY, CDR2 FYNNEI. CDR3 length: 13 residues. Trimming removed 5 bases from V and 7 bases from J, with 15 bases in between. The CDR3 protein is CASSPYSRLEQYF. For the CDR3, the DNA is TGTGCCAGCAGTCCCTACTCCCGCTTGGAGCAGTACTTC. Looking up the rest from reference TRBV2 and TRBJ2-7 gives the full variable domain: EPEVTQTPSHQVTQMGQEVILRCVPISNHLYFYWYRQILGQKVEFLVSFYNNEISEKSEIFDDQFSVERPDGSNFTLKIRSTKLEDSAMYFCASSPYSRLEQYFGPGTRLTVT.

This clonotype has ten or more counts. V and J are TRBV12-3 or TRBV12-4 and TRBJ2-7; D unresolved. The CDR3 loop spans 13 amino acids. Trimming took 9 bases from V and 0 from J, leaving 12 bases between them. The CDR3 protein is CASTIQSSYEQYF. CDR3 nucleotides: TGTGCCAGTACCATCCAGAGCTCCTACGAGCAGTACTTC.

This clonotype was counted once. The chain joins TRBV14 to TRBJ2-5, with TRBD2 matching 10 bases. The V and J ends lost 1 base and 4 bases, in that order; junction bases with no gene match: 6. This CDR3 has 16 residues. The V gene's germline CDR1 is SGHDN and CDR2 FVKESK. The CDR3 nucleotides read TGTGCCAGCAGCCAAGTCACTAGCGGGATATCAGAGACCCAGTACTTC. It codes for CASSQVTSGISETQYF.

This clonotype has at least ten counts. The V call is TRBV27, the J call TRBJ1-6, with 8 bases that match TRBD1. The CDR3 sequence is 14 residues long. V was pared by 5 bases and J by 10 bases, with 7 bases of the junction left unmatched. CDR1 is MNHEY and CDR2 is SMNVEV in the germline V gene (reference sequence). DNA for the CDR3: TGTGCCAGCAGTCTCGACAGGGGAGGGTCACCCCTCCACTTT. This sequence encodes CASSLDRGGSPLHF.

This clonotype occurred many times. The chain employs TRBV6-5 and TRBJ1-1, with D possibly being TRBD1 (6 bases). Germline CDR1 reads MNHEY; CDR2 reads SVGAGI. Trimming took 0 bases from V and 3 from J, leaving 11 bases between them. There are 15 residues in the CDR3. CDR3 sequence: CASSYSAGEDTEAFF. CDR3 DNA sequence: TGTGCCAGCAGTTACTCGGCAGGGGAGGACACTGAAGCTTTCTTT.

The table lists this clonotype with many counts. This sequence joins TRBV2 and TRBJ2-2, with D perhaps matching TRBD2 (6 bases). V lost 5 bases, J lost 1 base, and 11 bases lay in between. This CDR3 is 15 amino acids long. CDR1 and CDR2 from the germline V gene are SNHLY and FYNNEI. The CDR3 spells CASSLAVMNTGELFF. The CDR3 DNA follows: TGTGCCAGCAGTTTAGCGGTTATGAACACCGGGGAGCTGTTTTTT. Based on the CDR3 plus reference TRBV2 and TRBJ2-2, the full variable domain is EPEVTQTPSHQVTQMGQEVILRCVPISNHLYFYWYRQILGQKVEFLVSFYNNEISEKSEIFDDQFSVERPDGSNFTLKIRSTKLEDSAMYFCASSLAVMNTGELFFGEGSRLTVL.

This clonotype was recorded at least ten times. The chain joins TRBV27 to TRBJ2-1, with TRBD2 matching over 9 bases. This CDR3 is 15 amino acids long. J gave up 9 bases and V 4 bases, and 10 bases lay outside the gene matches. The germline V gene has CDR1 MNHEY and CDR2 SMNVEV (reference sequence). The CDR3 DNA follows: TGTGCCAGCAGTTCGTTTCGCGGGAGGGGCAGTGAGCAGTTCTTC. This translates into CASSSFRGRGSEQFF.

This clonotype was detected ten times or more. This CDR3 reads CASSGAHYGYTF. In DNA form, the CDR3 reads TGTGCCAGCTCCGGGGCGCACTATGGCTACACCTTC. The chain links TRBV9 to TRBJ1-2; possibly TRBD1 for D (5 bases). CDR3 length equals 12 residues. V lost 7 bases and J lost 3, with 10 bases in between. Germline V CDR1 and CDR2: SGDLS, YYNGEE.

The table lists this clonotype with many counts. The V call is TRBV18, the J call TRBJ1-1, with D unresolved. Trimming cost V 0 bases and J 3 bases, with 11 bases left between them. The CDR3 loop spans 15 amino acids. The germline V gene encodes CDR1 KGHSH and CDR2 LQKENI. CDR3 in DNA: TGTGCCAGCTCACCACCGTCGGGTAGGGACACTGAAGCTTTCTTT. Translation: CASSPPSGRDTEAFF.

This clonotype was seen repeatedly, ten times or more. J is TRBJ1-1 and V is TRBV18; 12 positions match TRBD1. The CDR3 spans 16 residues. CDR1 is KGHSH, CDR2 LQKENI, per germline. V shed 3 bases, J shed 0 bases, and the junction held 2 bases outside the gene matches. The CDR3 protein is CASSPGTGGLNTEAFF. CDR3 DNA: TGTGCCAGCTCACCGGGGACAGGGGGCTTGAACACTGAAGCTTTCTTT.

This clonotype was counted at least ten times. The chain couples TRBV5-1 to TRBJ1-2, with D hard to call. The V gene's germline CDR1 is SGHRS and CDR2 YFSETQ. The V gene lost 0 bases and the J gene lost 5 bases, with 8 bases spanning the gap. The CDR3 has 13 amino acids. DNA for the CDR3: TGCGCCAGCAGCTTGGCCCCAGCTTATGGCTACACCTTC. Its translation is CASSLAPAYGYTF.